These T cell receptor beta chains were read from a single sample in a study of cytomegalovirus exposure and HLA in healthy donors. Using immunoSEQ multiplex PCR, the repertoire was profiled, and TCRdb retains in-frame clones only, with some absent. The sample has approximately 130,000 clones; about 69% are singletons. Sequencing was carried out using PBMCs. These receptors all come from a man aged 30 to 39 in good health and CMV-seronegative. Each CDR3 is given with its conserved first and last residue. The order of the fields is V gene, clone size, J gene, D gene, CDR3 length, CDR3 protein, CDR3 DNA. D genes are given only for firm matches. Clone size appears in some rows only: once, few, many, or a class for an expanded clone.

v_call: TRBV5-6
clone_size: NA
j_call: TRBJ2-3
d_call: NA
cdr3_length: 17
cdr3_aa: CASSLPTALLREDTQYF
cdr3_nt: TGTGCCAGCAGCTTGCCCACAGCCCTATTGAGGGAAGATACGCAGTATTTT

v_call: TRBV7-9
clone_size: NA
j_call: TRBJ2-3
d_call: NA
cdr3_length: 13
cdr3_aa: CASTTGRADTQYF
cdr3_nt: TGTGCCAGCACCACAGGGCGGGCAGATACGCAGTATTTT

v_call: TRBV30
clone_size: NA
j_call: TRBJ2-3
d_call: NA
cdr3_length: 14
cdr3_aa: CAWREAGSPDTQYF
cdr3_nt: TGTGCCTGGAGGGAAGCAGGGTCCCCAGATACGCAGTATTTT

v_call: TRBV10-3
clone_size: NA
j_call: TRBJ2-5
d_call: TRBD2
cdr3_length: 15
cdr3_aa: CAIKGDQVAGAPWYF
cdr3_nt: TGTGCCATCAAAGGAGACCAGGTAGCGGGGGCGCCTTGGTACTTC

v_call: TRBV4-3
clone_size: NA
j_call: TRBJ1-6
d_call: NA
cdr3_length: 15
cdr3_aa: CASSHLRGLLQPLHF
cdr3_nt: TGCGCCAGCAGCCACCTTAGGGGACTCCTCCAACCCCTCCACTTT

v_call: TRBV4-1
clone_size: NA
j_call: TRBJ2-3
d_call: NA
cdr3_length: 16
cdr3_aa: CASSQVPRGHTDTQYF
cdr3_nt: TGCGCCAGCAGCCAAGTTCCGCGGGGGCACACAGATACGCAGTATTTT

v_call: TRBV14
clone_size: NA
j_call: TRBJ2-7
d_call: TRBD2
cdr3_length: 20
cdr3_aa: CASRQTPGLGLSETSYEQYF
cdr3_nt: TGTGCCAGCAGGCAGACACCGGGACTAGGGTTATCAGAGACATCCTACGAGCAGTACTTC

v_call: TRBV28
clone_size: NA
j_call: TRBJ2-5
d_call: NA
cdr3_length: 15
cdr3_aa: CASSSSGFSQETQYF
cdr3_nt: TGTGCCAGCAGTTCATCAGGGTTCTCCCAAGAGACCCAGTACTTC

v_call: TRBV30
clone_size: few
j_call: TRBJ1-5
d_call: NA
cdr3_length: 13
cdr3_aa: CAWSLERRQPQHF
cdr3_nt: TGTGCCTGGAGTCTCGAGCGTCGTCAGCCCCAGCATTTT

v_call: TRBV11-3
clone_size: NA
j_call: TRBJ2-7
d_call: TRBD2
cdr3_length: 15
cdr3_aa: CASSLGLAGLYEQYF
cdr3_nt: TGTGCCAGCAGCCTCGGACTAGCGGGATTATACGAGCAGTACTTC

v_call: TRBV29-1
clone_size: NA
j_call: TRBJ2-2
d_call: TRBD1
cdr3_length: 14
cdr3_aa: CSAITGGNTGELFF
cdr3_nt: TGCAGCGCCATCACAGGGGGCAACACCGGGGAGCTGTTTTTT

v_call: TRBV2
clone_size: once
j_call: TRBJ2-3
d_call: NA
cdr3_length: 13
cdr3_aa: CASKREGRDTQYF
cdr3_nt: TGTGCCAGCAAGAGGGAAGGGAGAGATACGCAGTATTTT

v_call: TRBV6-1
clone_size: few
j_call: TRBJ2-2
d_call: NA
cdr3_length: 13
cdr3_aa: CASRVDYTGELFF
cdr3_nt: TGTGCCAGCAGAGTCGACTACACCGGGGAGCTGTTTTTT

v_call: TRBV7-3
clone_size: NA
j_call: TRBJ1-1
d_call: NA
cdr3_length: 13
cdr3_aa: CASSLSVNTEAFF
cdr3_nt: TGTGCCAGCAGCTTATCAGTGAACACTGAAGCTTTCTTT

v_call: TRBV7-9
clone_size: NA
j_call: TRBJ2-2
d_call: TRBD2
cdr3_length: 18
cdr3_aa: CASSFGLAGGGNTGELFF
cdr3_nt: TGTGCCAGCAGCTTTGGACTAGCGGGAGGGGGTAACACCGGGGAGCTGTTTTTT

v_call: TRBV28
clone_size: NA
j_call: TRBJ2-1
d_call: NA
cdr3_length: 15
cdr3_aa: CASNKGSGYSDEQFF
cdr3_nt: TGTGCCAGCAACAAGGGATCGGGGTATAGCGATGAGCAGTTCTTC

v_call: TRBV6-1
clone_size: once
j_call: TRBJ2-7
d_call: NA
cdr3_length: 15
cdr3_aa: CASSEDRERTYEQYF
cdr3_nt: TGTGCCAGCAGTGAGGATAGGGAGCGGACCTACGAGCAGTACTTC

v_call: TRBV27
clone_size: once
j_call: TRBJ2-7
d_call: NA
cdr3_length: 11
cdr3_aa: CASSLANEQYF
cdr3_nt: TGTGCCAGCAGTTTAGCGAACGAGCAGTACTTC

v_call: TRBV7-9
clone_size: NA
j_call: TRBJ2-2
d_call: TRBD1
cdr3_length: 16
cdr3_aa: CASSRSGTGGLGELFF
cdr3_nt: TGTGCCAGCAGCCGGTCGGGGACAGGGGGCCTCGGGGAGCTGTTTTTT

v_call: TRBV7-2
clone_size: few
j_call: TRBJ2-5
d_call: NA
cdr3_length: 14
cdr3_aa: CASSPDSIQETQYF
cdr3_nt: TGTGCCAGCAGCCCGGACAGTATCCAAGAGACCCAGTACTTC

v_call: TRBV6-5
clone_size: NA
j_call: TRBJ2-7
d_call: NA
cdr3_length: 13
cdr3_aa: CASSWRVTYEQYF
cdr3_nt: TGTGCCAGCAGTTGGCGGGTGACCTACGAGCAGTACTTC

v_call: TRBV7-2
clone_size: NA
j_call: TRBJ2-3
d_call: NA
cdr3_length: 15
cdr3_aa: CASSLGPTQTDTQYF
cdr3_nt: TGTGCCAGCAGCTTAGGTCCGACACAGACAGATACGCAGTATTTT

v_call: TRBV23-1
clone_size: NA
j_call: TRBJ1-5
d_call: TRBD1
cdr3_length: 15
cdr3_aa: CASSRGDRLNQPQHF
cdr3_nt: TGCGCCAGCAGTCGGGGGGACAGGCTCAATCAGCCCCAGCATTTT

v_call: TRBV4-1
clone_size: NA
j_call: TRBJ1-4
d_call: NA
cdr3_length: 16
cdr3_aa: CASSQGQGLTNEKLFF
cdr3_nt: TGCGCCAGCAGCCAAGGTCAGGGCTTAACTAATGAAAAACTGTTTTTT

v_call: TRBV28
clone_size: NA
j_call: TRBJ1-2
d_call: NA
cdr3_length: 12
cdr3_aa: CASSAGLSGYTF
cdr3_nt: TGTGCCAGCAGCGCAGGGTTGTCTGGCTACACCTTC

v_call: TRBV7-2
clone_size: few
j_call: TRBJ2-7
d_call: NA
cdr3_length: 14
cdr3_aa: CASSWDWELDEQYF
cdr3_nt: TGTGCCAGCAGTTGGGACTGGGAGCTGGACGAGCAGTACTTC

v_call: TRBV30
clone_size: NA
j_call: TRBJ2-5
d_call: TRBD2
cdr3_length: 17
cdr3_aa: CAWSLGTSGGIPETQYF
cdr3_nt: TGTGCCTGGAGTCTCGGGACTAGCGGGGGAATCCCAGAGACCCAGTACTTC

v_call: TRBV6-6
clone_size: NA
j_call: TRBJ2-6
d_call: NA
cdr3_length: 14
cdr3_aa: CASSYGPGANVLTF
cdr3_nt: TGTGCCAGCAGTTATGGCCCTGGGGCCAACGTCCTGACTTTC

v_call: TRBV6-1
clone_size: NA
j_call: TRBJ2-7
d_call: NA
cdr3_length: 15
cdr3_aa: CASLRPKTGSYEQYF
cdr3_nt: TGTGCCAGCCTCCGGCCTAAGACAGGAAGCTACGAGCAGTACTTC

v_call: TRBV7-9
clone_size: few
j_call: TRBJ1-1
d_call: TRBD1
cdr3_length: 16
cdr3_aa: CASSSIRTGPNTEAFF
cdr3_nt: TGTGCCAGCAGCTCGATCCGGACAGGACCAAACACTGAAGCTTTCTTT

v_call: TRBV6-5
clone_size: NA
j_call: TRBJ2-5
d_call: TRBD1
cdr3_length: 15
cdr3_aa: CASSPRTGREETQYF
cdr3_nt: TGTGCCAGCAGCCCAAGGACAGGGCGAGAAGAGACCCAGTACTTC

v_call: TRBV7-3
clone_size: NA
j_call: TRBJ2-7
d_call: TRBD2
cdr3_length: 15
cdr3_aa: CASSLIPGGSYEQYF
cdr3_nt: TGTGCCAGCAGCTTAATACCAGGCGGGAGTTACGAGCAGTACTTC

v_call: TRBV7-6
clone_size: NA
j_call: TRBJ1-4
d_call: NA
cdr3_length: 13
cdr3_aa: CASSLGIDEKLFF
cdr3_nt: TGTGCCAGCAGCTTAGGTATTGATGAAAAACTGTTTTTT

v_call: TRBV5-1
clone_size: NA
j_call: TRBJ2-1
d_call: NA
cdr3_length: 14
cdr3_aa: CASSLAQGYNEQFF
cdr3_nt: TGCGCCAGCAGCTTGGCACAGGGATACAATGAGCAGTTCTTC

v_call: TRBV30
clone_size: NA
j_call: TRBJ2-7
d_call: TRBD1
cdr3_length: 13
cdr3_aa: CAWMGQGAYEQYF
cdr3_nt: TGTGCCTGGATGGGACAGGGAGCCTACGAGCAGTACTTC

v_call: TRBV18
clone_size: once
j_call: TRBJ1-4
d_call: NA
cdr3_length: 15
cdr3_aa: CASSPLQEPNEKLFF
cdr3_nt: TGTGCCAGCTCACCACTACAGGAGCCTAATGAAAAACTGTTTTTT

v_call: TRBV28
clone_size: NA
j_call: TRBJ1-2
d_call: NA
cdr3_length: 14
cdr3_aa: CASSFLGDHYGYTF
cdr3_nt: TGTGCCAGCAGTTTTCTAGGTGATCACTATGGCTACACCTTC

v_call: TRBV14
clone_size: NA
j_call: TRBJ2-1
d_call: NA
cdr3_length: 16
cdr3_aa: CASSSGPQGAYNEQFF
cdr3_nt: TGTGCCAGCAGCTCAGGGCCACAGGGCGCCTACAATGAGCAGTTCTTC

v_call: TRBV29-1
clone_size: NA
j_call: TRBJ2-1
d_call: NA
cdr3_length: 14
cdr3_aa: CSVEHRNSWDEQFF
cdr3_nt: TGCAGCGTTGAACATCGGAATAGCTGGGATGAGCAGTTCTTC

v_call: TRBV15
clone_size: NA
j_call: TRBJ1-2
d_call: TRBD1
cdr3_length: 13
cdr3_aa: CATSRDTGVGDTF
cdr3_nt: TGTGCCACCAGCAGAGATACAGGGGTTGGAGACACCTTC

v_call: TRBV2
clone_size: NA
j_call: TRBJ1-3
d_call: NA
cdr3_length: 14
cdr3_aa: CASSEGARENTIYF
cdr3_nt: TGTGCCAGCAGTGAGGGGGCGCGTGAAAACACCATATATTTT

v_call: TRBV19
clone_size: once
j_call: TRBJ1-4
d_call: NA
cdr3_length: 13
cdr3_aa: CASSWAGNEKLFF
cdr3_nt: TGTGCCAGTAGTTGGGCAGGGAATGAAAAACTGTTTTTT

v_call: TRBV5-6
clone_size: NA
j_call: TRBJ2-1
d_call: TRBD2
cdr3_length: 16
cdr3_aa: CASSSPLARNYNEQFF
cdr3_nt: TGTGCCAGCAGCTCCCCACTAGCGCGAAACTACAATGAGCAGTTCTTC